These 6 T cell receptor beta chains were all obtained from the same sample, sequenced in a study of blood T cell repertoires in COVID-19. TCRdb's copy holds only in-frame clones and misses some; the assay was immunoSEQ multiplex PCR. The profile shows about 290,000 clones, around four fifths of them singletons. Material: peripheral blood. Receptors originate from a woman aged 45-60 years with active or convalescent COVID-19.

The rearrangement joins TRBV24-1 to TRBJ1-2, with 8 positions matching TRBD1. CDR1 and CDR2 (germline): KGHDR, SFDVKD. This CDR3 is built from 19 residues. V dropped 0 bases and J dropped 5; count of bases not matched to a gene: 16. DNA of the CDR3: TGTGCCACCAGTGATTTGCAAGTCCCTCGCAGGGGGCGTCGATATGGCTACACCTTC. This encodes CATSDLQVPRRGRRYGYTF.

The chain has TRBV3-1 (or the pseudogene TRBV3-2) and TRBJ2-1, with TRBD2 matching over 8 bases. Germline V gene sequence: CDR1 LGHDT, CDR2 YNNKEL (reference sequence). The CDR3 runs 15 residues. The V segment lost 5 bases and the J segment 8 bases; nucleotides outside the gene matches: 11. In nucleotides, the CDR3 is TGTGCCAGCAGCTCTACTAGCGGCCGCCTGGATGAGCAGTTCTTC. Translated, it gives CASSSTSGRLDEQFF.

The chain uses TRBV10-3 and TRBJ1-1; 8 bases align to TRBD1. Germline loops: CDR1 ENHRY, CDR2 SYGVKD. This CDR3 contains 15 residues. The trim removed 6 bases at V and 5 bases at J, leaving 11 bases unmatched. CDR3 amino acids: CAIRPPTGDKTEAFF. CDR3 in DNA: TGTGCCATCAGACCCCCGACAGGGGATAAGACTGAAGCTTTCTTT.

This sequence joins TRBV6-2 or TRBV6-3 and TRBJ2-1; 7 bases line up with TRBD2. There are 19 residues in the CDR3. Germline loops: CDR1 MNHEY, CDR2 SVGEGT. Trimming cost V 1 base and J 4 bases; bases outside gene matches: 16. CDR3 coding DNA: TGTGCCAGCAGTTACTTTGAGGGAGGGCCTCTAGAAACTTACAATGAGCAGTTCTTC. Its protein product is CASSYFEGGPLETYNEQFF.

The genes are TRBV5-1 and TRBJ1-1; D gene unclear. Trimming cost V 5 bases and J 5 bases, with 25 bases left between them. There are 17 residues in the CDR3. From germline, CDR1 is SGHRS and CDR2 YFSETQ. For the CDR3, the DNA is TGCGCCAGCAGATTTGGGCTCACCGTCGGGGTGGGTACTGAAGCTTTCTTT. Translated: CASRFGLTVGVGTEAFF.

This chain joins TRBV27 and TRBJ2-7; 12 nucleotides line up with TRBD2. This CDR3 is 19 amino acids long. In germline, CDR1 is MNHEY, CDR2 SMNVEV (reference sequence). V shed 5 bases, J shed 2 bases, and the junction held 16 bases outside the gene matches. This CDR3 is CASSPRLAGAIPSTYEQYF. CDR3 nucleotides: TGTGCCAGCAGTCCCCGACTAGCGGGAGCGATCCCCTCCACCTACGAGCAGTACTTC.